The source of this TCR beta chain is a study of blood T cell repertoires in COVID-19. Study summary: Acute-phase and convalescent COVID-19 samples originated in the United States, Italy and Spain. The analysed material was cDNA or gDNA that came from T cells, B-cell-depleted T cells, or PBMCs.

As processed by the authors: Amplification of reference gene primers provided the estimated nucleated cell counts. The method was immunoSEQ multiplex PCR; TCRdb's version includes in-frame clones alone and lacks a portion of them. Clonal size and the V and J genes are those of that table, whereas D and trimming came from the DNA. The sample has about 75,000 clones; roughly 90% are singletons. V was shortened by 3 bases and J by 4 bases, with 7 bases between the two germline ends. The CDR3 totals 12 residues. Germline assignment: CDR1 SGHRS and CDR2 YFSETQ. Material for sequencing was peripheral blood. The J gene is TRBJ2-5, the V gene TRBV5-1, with a tentative D call TRBD1 (5 bases). This receptor was obtained from a woman aged 45-59 years with acute or convalescent COVID-19. The chain's CDR3 is CASSWGPETQYF. For the CDR3, the DNA is TGCGCCAGCAGCTGGGGCCCAGAGACCCAGTACTTC.